A single sample gave rise to the 27 T cell receptor beta chains below, sequenced in a study of shared clonotypes between healthy human individuals. Repertoires were generated with immunoSEQ multiplex PCR, while TCRdb's copy carries only in-frame clones and drops some. This table holds about 510,000 clones, more than 65% found once. The source material was PBMCs. The receptor set was obtained from a middle-aged woman in good health. Some clones in this sample may be carry-over from other donors' samples.

Only a few counts were recorded for this clone. The J gene is TRBJ2-1, the V gene TRBV7-3; 7 positions agree with TRBD2. The germline CDR1 and CDR2 sequences are SGHTA and FQGTGA. The CDR3 is made up of 15 amino acids. The trim removed 5 bases at V and 6 bases at J, leaving 10 bases unmatched. CDR3 sequence: CASSLSGMTSNEQFF. The DNA for the CDR3 is TGTGCCAGCAGCCTAAGCGGGATGACTAGCAATGAGCAGTTCTTC.

V gene TRBV2 combines with J gene TRBJ2-7, with D possibly TRBD2 on 6 matching bases. The CDR3 runs 12 residues. Trimming removed 7 bases at V and 5 bases at J, with 12 bases between. In germline, CDR1 is SNHLY, CDR2 FYNNEI. The CDR3 bases are TGTGCCAGCACCAATTGGGGGGACGAGCAGTACTTC. Translated, it gives CASTNWGDEQYF.

The gene calls are TRBV7-9 and TRBJ1-1; D may be TRBD1 (5 bases). The V and J ends lost 5 bases and 3 bases respectively, with 10 bases between them. The CDR3 is made up of 13 amino acids. Germline V CDR1 and CDR2: SEHNR, FQNEAQ (reference sequence). CDR3 region: CASSRMGDTEAFF. CDR3 nucleotide sequence: TGTGCCAGCAGCCGCATGGGGGACACTGAAGCTTTCTTT.

This clone was counted only a few times. The chain uses TRBV6-1 and TRBJ1-5; no clear D gene. The germline CDR1 and CDR2 sequences are MNHNS and SASEGT. This CDR3 contains 15 residues. Trimming took 6 bases from V and 3 from J, leaving 15 bases between them. The CDR3 sequence is CASSIKPQSNQPQHF. For the CDR3, the DNA is TGTGCCAGCAGCATTAAACCCCAGTCCAATCAGCCCCAGCATTTT.

This clone was observed a handful of times. The V call is TRBV29-1, the J call TRBJ2-5; no clear D gene. The CDR3 is 12 residues long. Trimming removed 4 bases from V and 4 bases from J, with 10 bases in between. Germline lookup yields CDR1 SQVTM and CDR2 ANQGSEA. The CDR3, as DNA: TGCAGCGTTGGACAAACGGGAGAGACCCAGTACTTC. Its protein product is CSVGQTGETQYF.

The chain combines TRBV19 with TRBJ1-1, with a possible D match to TRBD1 (5 bases). This CDR3 has 12 amino acids. From germline, CDR1 is LNHDA and CDR2 SQIVND (reference sequence). Trimming removed 2 bases at V and 12 bases at J, with 13 bases between. CDR3 sequence: CASSIKETAPFF. DNA for the CDR3: TGTGCCAGTAGTATAAAGGAGACAGCTCCTTTCTTT.

This clone was counted between two and nine times. The chain recombines TRBV6-4 with TRBJ2-3; D ambiguous. V shed 3 bases and J shed 2 bases, with 9 bases lying between them. The germline V gene encodes CDR1 MRHNA and CDR2 SNTAGT. The CDR3 sequence is 14 residues long. The CDR3: CASSESQPTDTQYF. The CDR3 region has the DNA TGTGCCAGCAGTGAAAGCCAGCCCACAGATACGCAGTATTTT.

This chain uses TRBV28 with TRBJ1-1; 10 nucleotides agree with TRBD1. V was pared by 2 bases and J by 4 bases, with 4 bases of the junction left unmatched. The CDR3 spans 15 residues. Germline-derived CDR1 and CDR2 are MDHEN and SYDVKM. The CDR3 spells CASSLGTGDSTEAFF. DNA for the CDR3: TGTGCCAGCAGTTTAGGGACAGGGGACTCCACTGAAGCTTTCTTT. Full variable domain (outside the CDR3, taken from reference TRBV28 and TRBJ1-1): DVKVTQSSRYLVKRTGEKVFLECVQDMDHENMFWYRQDPGLGLRLIYFSYDVKMKEKGDIPEGYSVSREKKERFSLILESASTNQTSMYLCASSLGTGDSTEAFFGQGTRLTVV.

Details on this clone: Other DNA sequences in this specimen translate into the identical CDR3. The rearrangement joins TRBV27 to TRBJ2-5; D is unresolved. This CDR3 has 13 residues. Trimming took 3 bases from V and 2 from J, leaving 7 bases between them. Germline-derived CDR1 and CDR2 are MNHEY and SMNVEV (reference sequence). CDR3 nucleotides: TGTGCCAGCAGTTTCAGTCCTCAAGAGACCCAGTACTTC. It is translated as CASSFSPQETQYF.

The chain carries TRBV6-5 and TRBJ2-7; TRBD2 matches 7 bases. Trimming removed 2 bases from V and 1 base from J; junction bases left unmatched: 5. Germline V CDR1 and CDR2: MNHEY, SVGAGI. This CDR3 has 15 residues. In DNA form, the CDR3 reads TGTGCCAGCAGTTACCTGGGGCGGGAGTCCTACGAGCAGTACTTC. As protein: CASSYLGRESYEQYF.

The J gene is TRBJ2-3, the V gene TRBV28, with D maybe TRBD2 (6 bases). The V gene lost 5 bases and the J gene lost 1 base, with 22 bases spanning the gap. The CDR3 is 18 amino acids. Germline CDR1 and CDR2: MDHEN and SYDVKM. The CDR3 nucleotides read TGTGCCAGCAGTACTATTGCTCCCGGGACTCTACGCACAGATACGCAGTATTTT. Translation: CASSTIAPGTLRTDTQYF.

This chain uses TRBV2 with TRBJ2-7; 7 nucleotides line up with TRBD2. V lost 9 bases, J lost 2 bases, and 19 bases stayed unmatched. This CDR3 spans 17 amino acids. The germline gives CDR1 SNHLY, CDR2 FYNNEI. CDR3 protein: CASWQGVGGGFAYEQYF. The CDR3 nucleotides are TGTGCCAGTTGGCAGGGAGTCGGGGGAGGGTTCGCCTACGAGCAGTACTTC.

Comments on this clone: At one boundary the junction diverges from the germline segment, which might be a read error. J is TRBJ1-1 and V is TRBV7-7, with a possible D match to TRBD1 (5 bases). This CDR3 region has 15 residues. CDR1 and CDR2 from the germline V gene are SSHAT and FNYEAQ (reference sequence). In DNA, the CDR3 is TGTGCTAGCAACGATCGACAGCCCAGTAACACTGAAGCTTTCTTT. The encoded protein is CASNDRQPSNTEAFF.

The gene calls are TRBV30 and TRBJ1-5; 7 nucleotides align to TRBD1. The V gene's germline CDR1 is GTSNPN and CDR2 SVGIG (reference sequence). The CDR3 loop spans 14 amino acids. Trimming at V came to 3 bases and at J to 7 bases, leaving 9 bases not matched to a gene. The CDR3 sequence: CAWRAQGVGQPQHF. For the CDR3, the DNA is TGTGCCTGGAGGGCGCAGGGGGTGGGGCAGCCCCAGCATTTT. The full variable domain, rest sourced from reference TRBV30 and TRBJ1-5, is SQTIHQWPATLVQPVGSPLSLECTVEGTSNPNLYWYRQAAGRGLQLLFYSVGIGQISSEVPQNLSASRPQDRQFILSSKKLLLSDSGFYLCAWRAQGVGQPQHFGDGTRLSIL.

The chain uses TRBV2 and TRBJ2-2, with unresolved D. V was trimmed by 4 bases and J by 0 bases, leaving 9 bases between them. In germline, CDR1 is SNHLY, CDR2 FYNNEI. The CDR3 loop spans 15 amino acids. The CDR3 loop reads CASSVGSANTGELFF. The CDR3 DNA follows: TGTGCCAGCAGTGTTGGTAGTGCGAACACCGGGGAGCTGTTTTTT. The full variable domain, with the rest looked up from reference TRBV2 and TRBJ2-2, is EPEVTQTPSHQVTQMGQEVILRCVPISNHLYFYWYRQILGQKVEFLVSFYNNEISEKSEIFDDQFSVERPDGSNFTLKIRSTKLEDSAMYFCASSVGSANTGELFFGEGSRLTVL.

The J gene is TRBJ2-7, the V gene TRBV30; 7 bases fit TRBD1. CDR3 length: 14 residues. Germline V CDR1 and CDR2: GTSNPN, SVGIG (reference sequence). The V gene end was trimmed by 3 bases and the J gene end by 5 bases; junction bases not matched to a gene: 10. This chain's CDR3 is CAWSNLGTVDEQYF. Here the CDR3 DNA reads TGTGCCTGGAGCAACCTCGGGACAGTTGACGAGCAGTACTTC.

The CDR3 DNA reads as TGCGCCAGCAGCCAAGATCCGGCGGGGGCGACCAACAATGAGCAGTTCTTC. It encodes CASSQDPAGATNNEQFF. The V call is TRBV4-1, the J call TRBJ2-1, with D possibly matching TRBD2 (7 bases). The CDR3 is 17 residues long. CDR1 and CDR2 from the germline V gene are MGHRA and YSYEKL. Trimming pared 0 bases from V and 5 bases from J, leaving 17 bases between.

This chain joins TRBV19 and TRBJ2-3; maybe TRBD1 (6 bases). The ends were cut back, 5 bases at V and 0 bases at J, with 9 bases in the middle. Germline loops: CDR1 LNHDA, CDR2 SQIVND (reference sequence). The CDR3 runs to 14 residues. The CDR3 region has the DNA TGTGCCAGTAGTCACAGGGATAGCACAGATACGCAGTATTTT. As protein: CASSHRDSTDTQYF.

The chain recombines TRBV6-5 with TRBJ1-2; D is ambiguous. The germline V and J ends were trimmed by 0 bases and 4 bases, with 6 bases remaining between them. Per germline, CDR1 MNHEY and CDR2 SVGAGI. The CDR3 has 13 amino acids. The CDR3 loop reads CASSYSGSYGYTF. The CDR3 DNA reads TGTGCCAGCAGTTACTCGGGAAGCTATGGCTACACCTTC.

V usage is TRBV30 and J usage is TRBJ1-1; D gene ambiguous. V lost 0 bases and J 1 base, leaving 6 bases between the germline ends. CDR3 length: 13 residues. Germline V gene lookup returns CDR1 GTSNPN and CDR2 SVGIG (reference sequence). The CDR3 sequence is CAWSVTQNTEAFF. The CDR3 nucleotides are TGTGCCTGGAGTGTGACCCAGAACACTGAAGCTTTCTTT.

This chain connects TRBV15 to TRBJ1-4, with TRBD1 matching over 8 bases. The CDR3 extends over 16 amino acids. The J segment lost 7 bases and the V segment lost 0 bases, leaving 7 bases of the junction unmatched. Germline lookup yields CDR1 LNHNV and CDR2 YYDKDF (reference sequence). The CDR3: CATSRDLTGAVEKLFF. The CDR3 DNA reads TGTGCCACCAGCAGAGACCTGACAGGGGCGGTTGAAAAACTGTTTTTT.

This clone has a handful of counts. The chain is built from TRBV30 and TRBJ1-3, with D possibly TRBD1 on 5 matching bases. V was pared by 1 base and J by 0 bases, with 10 bases between. From germline, CDR1 is GTSNPN and CDR2 SVGIG (reference sequence). This CDR3 region has 15 residues. CDR3 sequence (DNA): TGTGCCTGGAGTGCGGGAGACAGCTCTGGAAACACCATATATTTT. Amino acids: CAWSAGDSSGNTIYF.

This chain's CDR3 is CASSFKGAETQYF. CDR3 sequence (DNA): TGTGCCAGCAGCTTCAAGGGCGCGGAGACCCAGTACTTC. The J gene is TRBJ2-5, the V gene TRBV7-9; D remains ambiguous. This CDR3 region has 13 residues. The V gene's germline CDR1 is SEHNR and CDR2 FQNEAQ (reference sequence). The V end was cut by 3 bases, the J end by 5 bases, with 10 bases between.

The genes are TRBV27 and TRBJ1-1, with 11 bases fitting TRBD1. The germline CDR1 and CDR2 sequences are MNHEY and SMNVEV (reference sequence). After removal of 2 bases from V and 3 bases from J, the junction contained 2 bases not matched to a gene. The CDR3 runs 15 residues. DNA for the CDR3: TGTGCCAGCAGTTTAGGGACAGGGGGGGACACTGAAGCTTTCTTT. It codes for CASSLGTGGDTEAFF.

The CDR3 loop reads CASSRGPSQEKLFF. DNA of the CDR3: TGTGCCAGCAGCCGGGGCCCTAGTCAAGAAAAACTGTTTTTT. The V gene is TRBV9, the J gene TRBJ1-4, with TRBD1 as a possible D gene (5 bases). Trimming removed 4 bases at V and 8 bases at J, with 15 bases between. CDR1 SGDLS and CDR2 YYNGEE come from the germline V gene. CDR3 length: 14 amino acids.

This clone showed up just once. The chain couples TRBV7-9 to TRBJ2-3; D gene unclear. CDR1 and CDR2 (germline): SEHNR, FQNEAQ (reference sequence). The CDR3 has 14 amino acids. V was shortened by 5 bases and J by 1 base, with 10 bases between the two germline ends. CDR3 sequence (DNA): TGTGCCAGCAGCGGGAATTTCGGCACAGATACGCAGTATTTT. It encodes CASSGNFGTDTQYF. The entire variable domain, with the rest obtained from reference TRBV7-9 and TRBJ2-3, is as follows: DTGVSQNPRHKITKRGQNVTFRCDPISEHNRLYWYRQTLGQGPEFLTYFQNEAQLEKSRLLSDRFSAERPKGSFSTLEIQRTEQGDSAMYLCASSGNFGTDTQYFGPGTRLTVL.

This chain connects TRBV27 to TRBJ2-1; 7 bases fit TRBD2. The V and J ends lost 7 bases and 1 base, in that order; junction bases with no gene match: 4. CDR1 MNHEY and CDR2 SMNVEV come from the germline V gene (reference sequence). The CDR3 runs to 14 residues. The CDR3 DNA sequence: TGTGCCAGCACTTCTAGCGGTTCCTACAATGAGCAGTTCTTC. Translated, it gives CASTSSGSYNEQFF.